The 32 T cell receptor beta chains given below trace back to one sample, sequenced in a study of molecular identifiers for immune sequencing clone quantification. TCRdb fed the PCR reads into MiXCR, producing one record per CDR3 protein. The table shows around 320,000 distinct CDR3 sequences, with 24% occurring only once. Source material: naive CD8+ T cells from blood, with Jurkat cell RNA spiked in. Noted subset: FACS-sorted CD8+CD4-CCR7+CD45RA+ naive T cells. These receptors all stem from a human donor in good health. Some libraries in this study had Jurkat cell RNA spiked in.

This clonotype has only a few counts. This chain connects TRBV7-9 to TRBJ1-5, with D unresolved. Germline CDR1 and CDR2: SEHNR and FQNEAQ (reference sequence). Trimming took 2 bases from V and 1 from J, leaving 9 bases between them. The CDR3 consists of 15 residues. CDR3 sequence: CASSLNVGSNQPQHF. DNA of the CDR3: TGTGCCAGCAGCTTAAACGTTGGGAGCAATCAGCCCCAGCATTTT.

The chain uses TRBV7-9 and TRBJ2-1, with D unresolved. The CDR3 covers 17 residues. V dropped 4 bases and J dropped 3 bases, with 19 bases sitting between them. From germline, CDR1 is SEHNR and CDR2 FQNEAQ (reference sequence). The CDR3 nucleotides read TGTGCCAGCAGCTCACCCTCTGGCCTAGAAGTCTACAATGAGCAGTTCTTC. It yields the protein CASSSPSGLEVYNEQFF.

J is TRBJ1-2 and V is TRBV3-1; a weak D match, TRBD1 (5 bases). The CDR3 runs 15 residues. Germline values: CDR1 LGHDT, CDR2 YNNKEL (reference sequence). The V end lost 4 bases, the J end lost 4 bases, and 16 bases lay between the germline ends. CDR3 in amino acids: CASSPNEGYLYGYTF. In DNA, the CDR3 is TGTGCCAGCAGCCCAAATGAGGGGTACCTCTATGGCTACACCTTC.

As to this clonotype: At one end the junction does not follow the germline gene, possibly because of a read error. This sequence joins TRBV24-1 and TRBJ2-2; TRBD2 agrees at 13 bases. Per the germline V gene, CDR1 is KGHDR and CDR2 is SFDVKD. This CDR3 has 17 amino acids. The CDR3 loop reads CAASDGLAGARGGELFF. The CDR3 nucleotides are TGTGCCGCCAGTGATGGACTAGCGGGAGCCCGCGGTGGGGAGCTGTTTTTT.

Regarding this clonotype: Sequence at one end of the junction differs from germline and may be a read error. This rearrangement joins TRBV19 to TRBJ2-7; D is unresolved. This CDR3 spans 12 amino acids. Germline V CDR1 and CDR2: LNHDA, SQIVND (reference sequence). This CDR3 is CASGRNGYEQDF. DNA for the CDR3: TGTGCCAGTGGCAGGAACGGCTACGAGCAGGACTTC.

This chain uses TRBV7-9 with TRBJ2-3, with TRBD2 matching 8 bases. This CDR3 comprises 16 residues. Trimming removed 0 bases from V and 6 bases from J; junction bases left unmatched: 8. Germline V gives CDR1 SEHNR, CDR2 FQNEAQ (reference sequence). CDR3 nucleotide sequence: TGTGCCAGCAGCTTAGCGGCTAGCGGGCTCGGGGATACGCAGTATTTT. Amino acids: CASSLAASGLGDTQYF. The full variable domain, with the rest looked up from reference TRBV7-9 and TRBJ2-3, is DTGVSQNPRHKITKRGQNVTFRCDPISEHNRLYWYRQTLGQGPEFLTYFQNEAQLEKSRLLSDRFSAERPKGSFSTLEIQRTEQGDSAMYLCASSLAASGLGDTQYFGPGTRLTVL.

CDR3 residues: CASTYGLVQETQYF. The DNA for the CDR3 is TGTGCCAGCACCTACGGACTAGTCCAAGAGACCCAGTACTTC. The gene calls are TRBV7-9 and TRBJ2-5; TRBD2 aligns across 7 bases. This CDR3 comprises 14 residues. V shed 7 bases, J shed 1 base, and the junction held 6 bases outside the gene matches. Germline V lookup: CDR1 SEHNR, CDR2 FQNEAQ (reference sequence).

The chain uses TRBV5-6 and TRBJ1-4; the match to TRBD1 covers 9 bases. Germline V lookup: CDR1 SGHDT, CDR2 YYEEEE. This CDR3 spans 15 amino acids. Germline trimming cut 4 bases from V and 7 bases from J; bases unmatched to any gene: 8. The CDR3 sequence is CASSPGQGWSEKLFF. In DNA, the CDR3 is TGTGCCAGCAGCCCGGGACAGGGATGGAGTGAAAAACTGTTTTTT.

As concerns this clonotype: With a much larger clone just one base away, this may be a read error. CDR3: CTSSSRQETYEQYF. The CDR3 region has the DNA TGTACCAGCAGTTCACGACAGGAGACGTACGAGCAGTACTTC. The rearrangement uses TRBV28 and TRBJ2-7; D may be TRBD1 (6 bases). CDR3 length equals 14 residues. Germline V lookup: CDR1 MDHEN, CDR2 SYDVKM.

The chain combines TRBV4-1 with TRBJ2-7, with TRBD1 matching 10 bases. The CDR3 is 16 amino acids. The V gene's germline CDR1 is MGHRA and CDR2 YSYEKL. With 3 bases clipped from V and 1 base from J, the junction kept 6 bases outside the gene matches. CDR3 bases: TGCGCCAGCAGCCACCTCGGGACAGGGGATTCCTACGAGCAGTACTTC. Its protein is CASSHLGTGDSYEQYF.

This clonotype has more than one count but fewer than ten. The chain joins TRBV5-1 to TRBJ2-3; 11 bases match TRBD2. J gave up 4 bases and V 7 bases, and 11 bases lay outside the gene matches. Germline values: CDR1 SGHRS, CDR2 YFSETQ. This CDR3 comprises 16 residues. CDR3: CASHEGIAGGPDTQYF. DNA of the CDR3: TGCGCCAGCCACGAAGGAATAGCGGGAGGGCCAGATACGCAGTATTTT.

A word on this clonotype: One base away lies a much larger clone, so this may be a sequencing read error. This sequence joins TRBV7-2 and TRBJ2-3; no reliable D call. The last part of the DNA fits TRBJ1-5 better; the J call may be wrong. The CDR3 totals 13 residues. Per germline, CDR1 SGHTA and CDR2 FQGNSA. As DNA, the CDR3 is TGTGCCAGCAGCCCCATTAGCACAGATACGCAGCATTTT. Amino acids: CASSPISTDTQHF.

This chain uses TRBV3-1 with TRBJ1-1, with D perhaps matching TRBD1 (5 bases). Per germline, CDR1 LGHDT and CDR2 YNNKEL (reference sequence). Trimming stripped 1 base from V and 6 bases from J, with 15 bases between. The CDR3 consists of 15 residues. The DNA for the CDR3 is TGTGCCAGCAGCCAAGTGGGGGAGGGACGCGCTGAAGCTTTCTTT. The encoded protein is CASSQVGEGRAEAFF.

This clonotype was seen more than once but under ten times. The V call is TRBV14, the J call TRBJ1-2, with D perhaps TRBD1 (5 bases). The V gene lost 4 bases and the J gene lost 8 bases, with 11 bases spanning the gap. The CDR3 extends over 12 amino acids. CDR1 is SGHDN, CDR2 FVKESK, per germline. CDR3 coding DNA: TGTGCCAGCAGCCGGGGGGGAGGCGGCTACACCTTC. Its protein product is CASSRGGGGYTF.

The V and J genes are TRBV29-1 and TRBJ2-5; 8 bases line up with TRBD1. V dropped 7 bases and J dropped 10; count of bases not matched to a gene: 8. The CDR3 has 11 residues. Germline CDR1 reads SQVTM; CDR2 reads ANQGSEA. Here the CDR3 reads CSALPDRDQYF. The CDR3 region has the DNA TGCAGCGCTCTTCCGGACAGGGACCAGTACTTC.

In this sample, this clonotype turned up a few times. The rearrangement links TRBV13 to TRBJ1-1; maybe TRBD1 (6 bases). Trimming took 4 bases from V and 3 from J, leaving 15 bases between them. Germline-derived CDR1 and CDR2 are PRHDT and FYEKMQ (reference sequence). The CDR3 loop spans 15 amino acids. The CDR3 sequence: CASSSGQGRDTEAFF. The CDR3, as DNA: TGTGCCAGCAGCTCGGGACAAGGGCGGGACACTGAAGCTTTCTTT.

This clonotype was detected ten times or more. This chain uses TRBV19 with TRBJ2-3; no clear D gene. CDR3 size: 14 residues. Trimming shortened V by 3 bases and J by 1 base, and 8 bases separated the two germline ends. Germline CDR1 LNHDA, CDR2 SQIVND (reference sequence). Written as DNA, the CDR3 is TGTGCCAGTAGTATCGTTGGCCGCACAGATACGCAGTATTTT. This sequence encodes CASSIVGRTDTQYF. Variable domain in full (rest from reference TRBV19 and TRBJ2-3): DGGITQSPKYLFRKEGQNVTLSCEQNLNHDAMYWYRQDPGQGLRLIYYSQIVNDFQKGDIAEGYSVSREKKESFPLTVTSAQKNPTAFYLCASSIVGRTDTQYFGPGTRLTVL.

The chain links TRBV12-3 or TRBV12-4 to TRBJ2-1; 14 bases align to TRBD2. With 4 bases clipped from V and 9 bases from J, the junction kept 5 bases outside the gene matches. The CDR3 is 15 amino acids. CDR3 nucleotide sequence: TGTGCCAGCAGTTCGCTGACTAGCGGGAGGGGTGAGCAGTTCTTC. Amino acid sequence: CASSSLTSGRGEQFF.

This clonotype was counted at least ten times. The chain carries TRBV7-2 and TRBJ1-5; D might be TRBD1 (5 bases). This CDR3 is 15 amino acids long. V dropped 2 bases and J dropped 0 bases, with 8 bases sitting between them. The germline V gene encodes CDR1 SGHTA and CDR2 FQGNSA. The CDR3 region is CASSLLGTSNQPQHF. DNA for the CDR3: TGTGCCAGCAGCTTATTGGGGACTAGCAATCAGCCCCAGCATTTT.

The count of this clonotype is one. A single base separates this from a much larger clone, so it may be a read error. The V call is TRBV2, the J call TRBJ1-2; D is uncertain. CDR1 is SNHLY and CDR2 is FYNNEI in the germline V gene. V was trimmed by 2 bases and J by 3 bases, leaving 13 bases between them. The CDR3 has 15 residues. The CDR3 loop is CASSEITVCDYGYTF. The CDR3 DNA reads as TGTGCCAGCAGTGAAATTACGGTCTGCGACTATGGCTACACCTTC.

This clonotype appeared many times. The chain recombines TRBV12-3 or TRBV12-4 with TRBJ2-5; TRBD1 is a possible D gene (6 bases). The CDR3 sequence is 14 residues long. Trimming took off 3 bases at V and 4 bases at J, with 12 bases between the two ends. The CDR3 nucleotides are TGTGCCAGCAGTTTTGTGGGGGCCGGAGAGACCCAGTACTTC. Amino acid sequence: CASSFVGAGETQYF.

This clonotype was recorded many times. J is TRBJ2-2 and V is TRBV6-6; TRBD1 agrees at 7 bases. V gave up 7 bases and J gave up 1 base; unmatched junction bases: 6. The CDR3 sequence is 15 residues long. Germline V gives CDR1 MNHNY, CDR2 SVGAGI (reference sequence). CDR3 region: CASNLQGLNTGELFF. In nucleotides, the CDR3 is TGTGCCAGCAACCTACAGGGGTTGAACACCGGGGAGCTGTTTTTT.

Points on this clonotype: This clone may be a read error of a much larger clone one base away. V is TRBV29-1 and J is TRBJ2-3; maybe TRBD2 (5 bases). The CDR3 runs 13 residues. The germline CDR1 and CDR2 sequences are SQVTM and ANQGSEA. V gave up 7 bases and J gave up 3 bases, with 14 bases separating them. The CDR3 DNA is TGCAGCGCTAAGGACTTTCTAACAGATACGCAGTATTTT. Translation gives CSAKDFLTDTQYF.

Comment on this clonotype: It may be a read error: a sequence one base away is much more abundant. The chain links TRBV6-2 or TRBV6-3 to TRBJ2-5; 10 nucleotides align to TRBD1. CDR1 is MNHEY, CDR2 SVGEGT, per germline. The CDR3 is 14 amino acids. The V and J ends lost 8 bases and 4 bases, in that order; junction bases with no gene match: 7. The CDR3 reads CASQGQGTSETQYF. In DNA form, the CDR3 reads TGTGCCAGCCAGGGACAGGGGACGTCAGAGACCCAGTACTTC.

In its sample, this clonotype was seen a few times. The junction departs from germline at one end; a sequencing error may be responsible. The genes are TRBV7-6 and TRBJ2-3; D gene unclear. There are 15 residues in the CDR3. Germline CDR1 is SGHVS and CDR2 is FNYEAQ. The chain's CDR3 is CACSLELTSTDTQYF. The CDR3 DNA follows: TGTGCCTGCAGCTTAGAATTAACTAGCACAGATACGCAGTATTTT.

This clonotype was counted only a few times. The V call is TRBV12-3 or TRBV12-4, the J call TRBJ2-7; perhaps TRBD2 as D (5 bases). The V gene lost 5 bases and the J gene lost 7 bases, with 12 bases spanning the gap. This CDR3 has 12 residues. Here the CDR3 DNA reads TGTGCCAGCAGTAACACTAGTAGGGAGCAGTACTTC. Translating gives CASSNTSREQYF.

Turning to this clonotype: A read error may account for a junction end that differs from germline. V is TRBV5-1 and J is TRBJ2-7; 7 positions agree with TRBD2. The V gene's germline CDR1 is SGHRS and CDR2 YFSETQ. The CDR3 spans 11 residues. As DNA, the CDR3 is TGCGCCAGCAGCTTTGGGGGGACTATTAACTTC. This translates into CASSFGGTINF.

The genes are TRBV3-1 and TRBJ2-2; D may be TRBD1 or TRBD2 (5 bases each). The germline V and J ends were trimmed by 8 bases and 0 bases, with 13 bases remaining between them. The CDR3 consists of 15 residues. Germline V gives CDR1 LGHDT, CDR2 YNNKEL (reference sequence). DNA for the CDR3: TGTGCCAGCGGGGGATACGGGGCGAACACCGGGGAGCTGTTTTTT. Protein sequence: CASGGYGANTGELFF.

The gene calls are TRBV27 and TRBJ1-1; D gene ambiguous. CDR3 size: 12 residues. Germline V gene data show CDR1 as MNHEY and CDR2 as SMNVEV (reference sequence). Trimming shortened V by 2 bases and J by 6 bases, and 7 bases separated the two germline ends. The chain's CDR3 is CASSLRGSEAFF. The CDR3 DNA sequence: TGTGCCAGCAGTTTAAGAGGGTCTGAAGCTTTCTTT.

Here the CDR3 DNA reads TGTGCCAGCAGTGTCGGGGTTAGCACAGATACGCAGTATTTT. It specifies CASSVGVSTDTQYF. The chain is built from TRBV7-9 and TRBJ2-3; D perhaps matches TRBD2 (5 bases). From germline, CDR1 is SEHNR and CDR2 FQNEAQ (reference sequence). CDR3 length equals 14 residues. The ends were cut back, 6 bases at V and 0 bases at J, with 10 bases in the middle.

Comment on this clonotype: A much larger clone differs from this one at a single base, so this may be a read error. The chain joins TRBV12-3 or TRBV12-4 to TRBJ1-1, with D possibly TRBD1 on 6 matching bases. CDR3 length: 13 residues. This CDR3 is CAGSLQGPFMAFF. Here the CDR3 DNA reads TGTGCCGGCAGTTTACAGGGACCGTTTATGGCTTTCTTT.

This clonotype was counted only a few times. The rearrangement uses TRBV5-1 and TRBJ2-1; D unresolved. The CDR3 sequence is 15 residues long. V was cut by 2 bases and J by 2 bases, with 11 bases left in between. CDR1 and CDR2 from the germline V gene are SGHRS and YFSETQ. This chain's CDR3 is CASSLYPDPYNEQFF. CDR3 sequence (DNA): TGCGCCAGCAGCTTATACCCAGATCCCTACAATGAGCAGTTCTTC.